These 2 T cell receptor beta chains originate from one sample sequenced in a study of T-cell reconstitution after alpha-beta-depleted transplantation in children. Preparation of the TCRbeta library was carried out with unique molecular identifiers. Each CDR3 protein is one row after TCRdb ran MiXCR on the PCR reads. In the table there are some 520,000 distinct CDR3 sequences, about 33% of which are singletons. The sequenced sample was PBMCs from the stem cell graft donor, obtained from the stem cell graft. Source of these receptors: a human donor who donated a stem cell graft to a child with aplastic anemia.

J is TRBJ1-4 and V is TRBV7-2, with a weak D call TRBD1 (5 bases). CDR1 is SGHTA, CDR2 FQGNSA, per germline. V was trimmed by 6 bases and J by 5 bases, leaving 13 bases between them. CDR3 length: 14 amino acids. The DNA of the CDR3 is TGTGCCAGCAGGCGGGACTCGGGAAATGAAAAACTGTTTTTT. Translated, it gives CASRRDSGNEKLFF. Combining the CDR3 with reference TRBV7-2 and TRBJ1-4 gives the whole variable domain GAGVSQSPSNKVTEKGKDVELRCDPISGHTALYWYRQSLGQGLEFLIYFQGNSAPDKSGLPSDRFSAERTGGSVSTLTIQRTQQEDSAVYLCASRRDSGNEKLFFGSGTQLSVL.

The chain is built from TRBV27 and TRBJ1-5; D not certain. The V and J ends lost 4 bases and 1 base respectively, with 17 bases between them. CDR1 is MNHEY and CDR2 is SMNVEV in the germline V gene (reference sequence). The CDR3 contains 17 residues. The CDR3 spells CASSSVITTRSNQPQHF. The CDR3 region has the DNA TGTGCCAGCAGTTCCGTCATCACGACGCGCAGCAATCAGCCCCAGCATTTT.